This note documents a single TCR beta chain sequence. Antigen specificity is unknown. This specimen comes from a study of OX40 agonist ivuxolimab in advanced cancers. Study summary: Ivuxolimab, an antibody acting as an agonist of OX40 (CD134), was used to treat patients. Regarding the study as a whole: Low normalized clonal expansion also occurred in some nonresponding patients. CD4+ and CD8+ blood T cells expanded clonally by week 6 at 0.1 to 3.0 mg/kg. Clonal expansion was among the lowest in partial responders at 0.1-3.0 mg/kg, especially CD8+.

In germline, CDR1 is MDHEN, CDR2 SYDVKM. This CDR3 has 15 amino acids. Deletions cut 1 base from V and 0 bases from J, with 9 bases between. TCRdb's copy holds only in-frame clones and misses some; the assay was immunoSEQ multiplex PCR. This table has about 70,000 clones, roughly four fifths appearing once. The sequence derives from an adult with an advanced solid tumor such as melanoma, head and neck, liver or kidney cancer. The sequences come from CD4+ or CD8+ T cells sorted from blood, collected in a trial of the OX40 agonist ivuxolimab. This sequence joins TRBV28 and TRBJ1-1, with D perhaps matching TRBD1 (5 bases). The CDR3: CASSLSGYMNTEAFF. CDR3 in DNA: TGTGCCAGCAGTTTATCAGGGTACATGAACACTGAAGCTTTCTTT.